Listed here are 27 T cell receptor beta chains from one sample, sequenced in a study of a mutant IDH1 vaccine in newly diagnosed glioma. Time point meaning: week 23, last vaccination. The vaccine gave 300 ug of a 20-mer mutant IDH1 peptide subcutaneously per dose. Libraries were prepared by immunoSEQ multiplex PCR; TCRdb keeps only in-frame clonotypes and omits some of them. The table includes tens of thousands of clones, over 75% detected once. Their antigens are not known. The sequencing here drew on PBMCs, taken from a glioma patient whose treatment included an IDH1 peptide vaccine. These receptors all come from a young man with glioma.

This chain joins TRBV9 and TRBJ2-5, with D perhaps TRBD2 (5 bases). CDR1 and CDR2 from the germline V gene are SGDLS and YYNGEE. The CDR3 runs to 14 residues. Trimming cost V 0 bases and J 7 bases, with 13 bases left between them. The CDR3 here is CASSVGEGWGTQYF. The CDR3 DNA sequence: TGTGCCAGCAGCGTAGGCGAGGGATGGGGGACCCAGTACTTC.

The chain combines TRBV25-1 with TRBJ1-2; D is unresolved. The CDR3 length is 18 residues. CDR1 and CDR2 from the germline V gene are MGHDK and SYGVNS. The ends were cut back, 1 base at V and 6 bases at J, with 24 bases in the middle. The CDR3 loop is CASSEFGVADRFLDGYTF. In nucleotides, the CDR3 is TGTGCCAGCAGTGAATTTGGAGTGGCAGATAGATTCCTCGATGGCTACACCTTC.

V and J are TRBV4-1 and TRBJ1-1, with D tentatively TRBD1 (6 bases). The CDR3 is 15 residues long. Per germline, CDR1 MGHRA and CDR2 YSYEKL. Trimming cost V 5 bases and J 2 bases, with 15 bases left between them. The CDR3 protein is CASSYFPGGNTEAFF. The CDR3 DNA reads as TGCGCCAGCAGCTATTTTCCCGGGGGCAACACTGAAGCTTTCTTT.

The chain combines TRBV5-5 with TRBJ1-3, with D hard to call. The germline V gene encodes CDR1 SGHKS and CDR2 YYEKEE (reference sequence). Trimming cost V 4 bases and J 2 bases, with 13 bases left between them. The CDR3 has 15 amino acids. For the CDR3, the DNA is TGTGCCAGCAGCCCCCGGACGAGGGCTGGAAACACCATATATTTT. Amino acid sequence: CASSPRTRAGNTIYF.

CDR3 protein: CASSQEGAWDEQYF. The CDR3 region has the DNA TGTGCCAGCAGCCAAGAAGGCGCGTGGGACGAGCAGTACTTC. The chain employs TRBV14 and TRBJ2-7; D is undetermined. CDR1 is SGHDN, CDR2 FVKESK, per germline. CDR3 length: 14 residues. Trimming cost V 0 bases and J 5 bases, with 11 bases left between them.

CDR3 loop: CAISDNLSPLYGYTF. The DNA for the CDR3 is TGTGCCATCAGTGATAACCTTTCGCCTCTCTATGGCTACACCTTC. The chain combines TRBV10-3 with TRBJ1-2; D not certain. V shed 3 bases and J shed 4 bases, with 15 bases lying between them. The V gene's germline CDR1 is ENHRY and CDR2 SYGVKD. The CDR3 is 15 residues long.

This clone was seen once. The chain employs TRBV5-1 and TRBJ2-7, with 10 bases lining up with TRBD1. Germline V gene sequence: CDR1 SGHRS, CDR2 YFSETQ. V lost 4 bases to trimming and J lost 2 bases; unmatched junction nucleotides: 9. The CDR3 runs to 16 residues. CDR3 amino acids: CASSVGQGILAYEQYF. CDR3 coding DNA: TGCGCCAGCAGCGTGGGACAGGGGATTCTGGCCTACGAGCAGTACTTC.

This clone has only a few counts. The rearrangement joins TRBV28 to TRBJ1-4; weak D call: TRBD1 (5 bases). The CDR3 extends over 10 amino acids. CDR1 and CDR2 from the germline V gene are MDHEN and SYDVKM. V was cut by 6 bases and J by 15 bases, with 11 bases left in between. CDR3 sequence (DNA): TGTGCCAGCAGGGGACGACTGATGTTTTTT. This codes for CASRGRLMFF.

The chain carries TRBV7-9 and TRBJ1-1; D is uncertain. CDR3 length: 14 residues. From germline, CDR1 is SEHNR and CDR2 FQNEAQ (reference sequence). V was cut by 8 bases and J by 0 bases, with 13 bases left in between. Written as DNA, the CDR3 is TGTGCCAGCGCCCTCGAGTGGTTGAACACTGAAGCTTTCTTT. Encoded protein: CASALEWLNTEAFF.

In its sample, this clone was seen once. The rearrangement links TRBV28 to TRBJ1-5, with D tentatively TRBD1 (6 bases). This CDR3 has 16 amino acids. The V gene's germline CDR1 is MDHEN and CDR2 SYDVKM. V gave up 4 bases and J gave up 4 bases, with 17 bases separating them. As DNA, the CDR3 is TGTGCCAGCAGTTCACGAATCGGAGGGGGAAATCAGCCCCAGCATTTT. Protein product: CASSSRIGGGNQPQHF.

This rearrangement joins TRBV5-8 to TRBJ2-2; weak D call: TRBD2 (5 bases). The CDR3 sequence is 19 residues long. CDR1 is SGHTS, CDR2 YDEGEE, per germline. V lost 4 bases, J lost 1 base, and 23 bases lay in between. The CDR3 nucleotides read TGTGCCAGCAGCCCCCCTTCTGGTCTGGCGGGCTTGAACACCGGGGAGCTGTTTTTT. Amino acids: CASSPPSGLAGLNTGELFF.

Written as DNA, the CDR3 is TGTGCCAGCAGTCCTAGCGGGAGAAGCTCCTACAATGAGCAGTTCTTC. Residues: CASSPSGRSSYNEQFF. The chain carries TRBV7-8 and TRBJ2-1; 10 bases match TRBD2. Germline loops: CDR1 SGHVS, CDR2 FQNEAQ. CDR3 length: 16 residues. With V trimmed by 6 bases and J by 0 bases, 5 bases remained unmatched.

This chain uses TRBV29-1 with TRBJ1-2; D uncertain. Trimming removed 4 bases from V and 2 bases from J, with 11 bases in between. Per the germline V gene, CDR1 is SQVTM and CDR2 is ANQGSEA. The CDR3 length is 13 residues. DNA for the CDR3: TGCAGCGTTGTTGACACGGTGAACTATGGCTACACCTTC. It is translated as CSVVDTVNYGYTF.

The V gene is TRBV5-1, the J gene TRBJ2-7; possible D gene TRBD1, 5 bases. V was cut by 3 bases and J by 7 bases, with 17 bases left in between. The germline CDR1 and CDR2 sequences are SGHRS and YFSETQ. This CDR3 spans 14 amino acids. The CDR3 sequence is CASSWSGQASEQYF. CDR3 sequence (DNA): TGCGCCAGCAGCTGGTCCGGACAAGCCTCGGAGCAGTACTTC.

This clone was counted between two and nine times. The chain recombines TRBV5-1 with TRBJ1-5; 12 positions agree with TRBD1. V was clipped by 4 bases and J by 7 bases; unmatched bases: 6. The length of the CDR3 is 15 residues. Germline CDR1 reads SGHRS; CDR2 reads YFSETQ. In nucleotides, the CDR3 is TGCGCCAGCAGCGCTGGGACAGGGGGCGGGCAGCCCCAGCATTTT. It encodes CASSAGTGGGQPQHF.

The table lists this clone with a few counts. The V and J genes are TRBV4-2 and TRBJ1-1; possible D gene TRBD1, 6 bases. The V and J ends lost 1 base and 0 bases respectively, with 12 bases between them. From germline, CDR1 is LGHNA and CDR2 YNFKEQ. The CDR3 spans 16 residues. As DNA, the CDR3 is TGTGCCAGCAGCCAAGTACGACAGGCAGTGAACACTGAAGCTTTCTTT. Protein: CASSQVRQAVNTEAFF.

The genes are TRBV4-2 and TRBJ1-2, with 8 bases matching TRBD1. Trimming at V came to 0 bases and at J to 5 bases, leaving 8 bases not matched to a gene. Germline values: CDR1 LGHNA, CDR2 YNFKEQ. CDR3 size: 16 residues. This CDR3 reads CASSQDSGQGVYGYTF. DNA of the CDR3: TGTGCCAGCAGCCAAGATTCCGGACAGGGAGTATATGGCTACACCTTC.

The chain joins TRBV5-4 to TRBJ2-1, with 13 bases fitting TRBD2. From germline, CDR1 is SGHNT and CDR2 YYREEE (reference sequence). V shed 6 bases, J shed 4 bases, and the junction held 4 bases outside the gene matches. The CDR3 is made up of 15 amino acids. CDR3 bases: TGTGCCAGCAACCCGGGACTAGCGGGGTACAATGAGCAGTTCTTC. The encoded protein is CASNPGLAGYNEQFF. Combining the CDR3 with reference TRBV5-4 and TRBJ2-1 gives the whole variable domain ETGVTQSPTHLIKTRGQQVTLRCSSQSGHNTVSWYQQALGQGPQFIFQYYREEENGRGNFPPRFSGLQFPNYSSELNVNALELDDSALYLCASNPGLAGYNEQFFGPGTRLTVL.

This clone was seen only a few times. This sequence joins TRBV19 and TRBJ1-5; D is possibly TRBD1 (6 bases). Looked up from germline, CDR1 is LNHDA and CDR2 is SQIVND (reference sequence). CDR3 length equals 17 residues. The V gene lost 4 bases and the J gene lost 5 bases, with 21 bases spanning the gap. The CDR3 nucleotides read TGTGCCAGTAGTACCCACCCGGACAGCCTGGGGTATCAGCCCCAGCATTTT. Residues: CASSTHPDSLGYQPQHF.

The CDR3 DNA reads TGTGCCAGCAGCGTCTCCAGCGGGGGGGCCTACAATGAGCAGTTCTTC. It specifies CASSVSSGGAYNEQFF. The rearrangement links TRBV9 to TRBJ2-1; 10 nucleotides align to TRBD2. Looked up from germline, CDR1 is SGDLS and CDR2 is YYNGEE. The CDR3 runs to 16 residues. Unmatched junction bases numbered 4, after V lost 2 bases and J lost 2 bases.

J is TRBJ1-2 and V is TRBV5-8, with 7 bases identical to TRBD1. Germline assignment: CDR1 SGHTS and CDR2 YDEGEE. The CDR3 has 15 amino acids. With V trimmed by 4 bases and J by 4 bases, 10 bases remained unmatched. The CDR3 is CASSPGQRLLYGYTF. The CDR3 DNA is TGTGCCAGCAGCCCGGGACAGAGGCTTCTCTATGGCTACACCTTC.

The rearrangement joins TRBV5-4 to TRBJ2-5; no reliable D call. The CDR3 length is 15 residues. With 0 bases removed from V and 2 bases from J, the gap between germline ends came to 11 bases. Germline CDR1 and CDR2: SGHNT and YYREEE (reference sequence). Here the CDR3 reads CASSLAGPRQETQYF. Written as DNA, the CDR3 is TGTGCCAGCAGCTTGGCCGGGCCCCGACAAGAGACCCAGTACTTC. The full variable domain, with the rest looked up from reference TRBV5-4 and TRBJ2-5, is ETGVTQSPTHLIKTRGQQVTLRCSSQSGHNTVSWYQQALGQGPQFIFQYYREEENGRGNFPPRFSGLQFPNYSSELNVNALELDDSALYLCASSLAGPRQETQYFGPGTRLLVL.

The V and J genes are TRBV7-2 and TRBJ1-1, with D unclear. V lost 1 base and J lost 6, with 12 bases in between. The CDR3 extends over 14 amino acids. Looked up from germline, CDR1 is SGHTA and CDR2 is FQGNSA. CDR3 sequence (DNA): TGTGCCAGCAGCTTAGGACCGGGGAAGGCTGAAGCTTTCTTT. Translating gives CASSLGPGKAEAFF.

The chain carries TRBV27 and TRBJ2-7; possible D gene TRBD1, 6 bases. Germline V gene lookup returns CDR1 MNHEY and CDR2 SMNVEV (reference sequence). V lost 4 bases to trimming and J lost 2 bases, with 12 bases between them. This CDR3 comprises 14 residues. CDR3 in DNA: TGTGCCAGCAGTTGGACAGCGCGGACCTACGAGCAGTACTTC. Encoded protein: CASSWTARTYEQYF.

This sequence joins TRBV5-8 and TRBJ1-2; D gene unclear. Germline-derived CDR1 and CDR2 are SGHTS and YDEGEE. V was trimmed by 3 bases and J by 7 bases, leaving 10 bases between them. The CDR3 is made up of 12 amino acids. Here the CDR3 DNA reads TGTGCCAGCAGCTACGACTTGGTTGGCTACACCTTC. Translated, it gives CASSYDLVGYTF.

The genes are TRBV5-1 and TRBJ1-1; weak D call: TRBD1 (5 bases). The germline gives CDR1 SGHRS, CDR2 YFSETQ. The CDR3 is 15 amino acids. V gave up 2 bases and J gave up 6 bases, with 17 bases separating them. The CDR3 reads CASSFGGTSAAEAFF. The CDR3 DNA reads as TGCGCCAGCAGCTTCGGGGGGACCTCCGCCGCTGAAGCTTTCTTT.

This chain uses TRBV15 with TRBJ2-6; perhaps TRBD1 as D (7 bases). The V and J ends lost 0 bases and 2 bases respectively, with 17 bases between them. Germline V CDR1 and CDR2: LNHNV, YYDKDF (reference sequence). This CDR3 contains 19 residues. This CDR3 reads CATSREGAGGWAGANVLTF. Written as DNA, the CDR3 is TGTGCCACCAGCAGAGAAGGGGCAGGGGGGTGGGCTGGGGCCAACGTCCTGACTTTC.